Below are 13 T cell receptor beta chains sequenced from a single sample in a study of patients and donors after allogeneic stem cell transplantation. TCRdb ran MiXCR on the RT-PCR reads and lists one entry per CDR3 protein. The sample contains 28,000 or so distinct CDR3 sequences, about 6.5% of which appear only once. Specimen: blood, either unsorted or a sorted T cell fraction (not recorded which). The receptor source for this set is a human donor who was either an allogeneic HSCT recipient or a stem cell or donor lymphocyte infusion donor (not recorded which). It is not recorded whose cells these are; they may come from a transplant donor.

This clonotype was recorded at least ten times. The chain uses TRBV6-2 or TRBV6-3 and TRBJ2-7, with TRBD1 matching 9 bases. J gave up 1 base and V 3 bases, and 4 bases lay outside the gene matches. Germline lookup yields CDR1 MNHEY and CDR2 SVGEGT. The CDR3 is made up of 15 amino acids. The DNA for the CDR3 is TGTGCCAGCAGTTATGTGGGACAGGGATCCTACGAGCAGTACTTC. Its translation is CASSYVGQGSYEQYF.

The genes are TRBV5-1 and TRBJ2-7; no reliable D call. The V and J ends lost 4 bases and 4 bases respectively, with 18 bases between them. The length of the CDR3 is 15 residues. The germline CDR1 and CDR2 sequences are SGHRS and YFSETQ. The CDR3 bases are TGCGCCAGCAGCCCCGACTCATGGGGTATATACGAGCAGTACTTC. Its translation: CASSPDSWGIYEQYF.

This clonotype was seen only a few times. The V and J genes are TRBV5-4 and TRBJ2-6; no definite D call. There are 16 residues in the CDR3. Trimming removed 0 bases at V and 0 bases at J, with 7 bases between. CDR1 is SGHNT and CDR2 is YYREEE in the germline V gene (reference sequence). The CDR3 sequence: CASSLGSPSGANVLTF. The CDR3 DNA reads TGTGCCAGCAGCTTGGGGTCACCCTCTGGGGCCAACGTCCTGACTTTC.

The rearrangement joins TRBV7-9 to TRBJ2-3, with 8 bases that match TRBD1. The CDR3 length is 15 residues. The junction had 8 bases not matched to a gene; V was cut back by 5 bases and J by 4 bases. Germline V gene lookup returns CDR1 SEHNR and CDR2 FQNEAQ (reference sequence). DNA of the CDR3: TGTGCCAGCAGCCTTACAGGACAGGGCCCAGATACGCAGTATTTT. Encoded protein: CASSLTGQGPDTQYF.

This chain links TRBV20-1 with TRBJ2-1; TRBD1 might be the D (5 bases). Germline lookup yields CDR1 DFQATT and CDR2 SNEGSKA (reference sequence). The CDR3 is 16 amino acids. Between the trimmed V and J ends, which lost 6 bases and 0 bases, there was a span of 18 bases. CDR3 residues: CSARDRSDASYNEQFF. The CDR3 DNA reads as TGCAGTGCCCGAGACAGAAGCGACGCCTCCTACAATGAGCAGTTCTTC.

This clonotype was counted at least ten times. The CDR3 sequence: CASSFSNYGYTF. For the CDR3, the DNA is TGTGCCAGCAGCTTTTCTAACTATGGCTACACCTTC. The chain couples TRBV7-2 to TRBJ1-2; D is uncertain. The CDR3 has 12 amino acids. Germline CDR1 is SGHTA and CDR2 is FQGNSA. Trimming took 3 bases from V and 0 from J, leaving 2 bases between them.

This clonotype was observed at least ten times. The rearrangement uses TRBV7-3 and TRBJ2-6; D not certain. Trimming shortened V by 1 base and J by 0 bases, and 1 base separated the two germline ends. Germline CDR1 is SGHTA and CDR2 is FQGTGA. The length of the CDR3 is 14 residues. This chain's CDR3 is CASSLNSGANVLTF. CDR3 DNA sequence: TGTGCCAGCAGCTTAAACTCTGGGGCCAACGTCCTGACTTTC.

There are many counts of this clonotype. The J gene is TRBJ1-2, the V gene TRBV4-3; TRBD1 aligns across 7 bases. The CDR3 has 14 amino acids. Unmatched junction bases numbered 7, after V lost 1 base and J lost 8 bases. Per the germline V gene, CDR1 is LGHNA and CDR2 is YSLEER. The CDR3 DNA reads as TGCGCCAGCAGCCAAGGAAGAGGGGGCGGAGGCTACACCTTC. Protein: CASSQGRGGGGYTF.

The chain recombines TRBV3-1 with TRBJ2-5, with 7 bases lining up with TRBD2. J was trimmed by 3 bases and V by 1 base; bases with no gene match: 8. Germline V lookup: CDR1 LGHDT, CDR2 YNNKEL (reference sequence). The CDR3 has 16 residues. The CDR3 DNA reads as TGTGCCAGCAGCCAAGGAATAAGGGGAGGGGAAGAGACCCAGTACTTC. Protein product: CASSQGIRGGEETQYF.

This clonotype came up many times. The rearrangement uses TRBV15 and TRBJ1-5; TRBD1 is a possible D gene (6 bases). V lost 0 bases and J 0 bases, leaving 18 bases between the germline ends. This CDR3 has 19 residues. The germline CDR1 and CDR2 sequences are LNHNV and YYDKDF (reference sequence). As DNA, the CDR3 is TGTGCCACCAGCAGAGATAGATGGGCGGAGGGACATAGCAATCAGCCCCAGCATTTT. Protein product: CATSRDRWAEGHSNQPQHF. The variable domain in full, with the rest retrieved from reference TRBV15 and TRBJ1-5, is DAMVIQNPRYQVTQFGKPVTLSCSQTLNHNVMYWYQQKSSQAPKLLFHYYDKDFNNEADTPDNFQSRRPNTSFCFLDIRSPGLGDTAMYLCATSRDRWAEGHSNQPQHFGDGTRLSIL.

V gene TRBV6-5 combines with J gene TRBJ2-1; 8 positions match TRBD1. Germline-derived CDR1 and CDR2 are MNHEY and SVGAGI. Losses at the gene ends were 2 bases for V and 5 bases for J; bases not matched to a gene: 8. The CDR3 is 16 amino acids. The CDR3 region has the DNA TGTGCCAGCAGTTACGCGGGACAGGTTCGGAACAATGAGCAGTTCTTC. Its protein is CASSYAGQVRNNEQFF.

In this sample, this clonotype turned up many times. The chain recombines TRBV28 with TRBJ2-1, with a tentative D call TRBD2 (6 bases). Germline CDR1 is MDHEN and CDR2 is SYDVKM. The CDR3 sequence is 16 residues long. V lost 4 bases and J 0 bases, leaving 13 bases between the germline ends. CDR3 loop: CASSSDPGSSYNEQFF. The CDR3 bases are TGTGCCAGCAGTTCCGATCCCGGGAGCTCCTACAATGAGCAGTTCTTC.

This rearrangement joins TRBV6-1 to TRBJ2-7; TRBD1 is a possible D gene (5 bases). Germline V CDR1 and CDR2: MNHNS, SASEGT. The V gene lost 3 bases and the J gene lost 1 base, with 13 bases spanning the gap. The CDR3 contains 15 residues. The CDR3 DNA is TGTGCCAGCAGTGATAACAGGATTTTTTCCTACGAGCAGTACTTC. Its protein is CASSDNRIFSYEQYF.